At least ten counts were recorded for the clone carrying this T cell receptor beta chain. The antigen is undetermined. This record belongs to a study of metastatic and nonmetastatic thyroid tumors. Overall study: A comparison of repertoires was made across blood and tumor or nodule tissue from malignant and benign thyroid patients.

The entire patient cohort was treatment-naive prior to thyroid surgery. Per the study methods: A distant-metastasis classifier for papillary thyroid cancer was built using CDR3 differences across clinicopathological groups. MiXCR reprocessed the PCR reads for TCRdb. TCRdb, rather than the study authors, made the V and J calls. The table records roughly 15,000 clones, 30% to 35% of them present only once. Study results and limitations: Within blood and tumor, benign nodules reportedly had significantly lower TCR beta diversity than malignant thyroid tumors did.

Sequencing was done on a sample of tumor tissue. This TCR derives from a female donor with papillary thyroid cancer or a benign thyroid nodule (not recorded which). Some clones in this sample may be carry-over from other donors' samples.

The CDR3 loop reads CASKPGVEQFF. The CDR3 DNA is TGTGCCAGCAAGCCGGGCGTTGAGCAGTTCTTC. The chain links TRBV2 to TRBJ2-1, with D uncertain. This CDR3 contains 11 residues. Between the trimmed V and J ends, which lost 7 bases and 9 bases, there was a span of 10 bases. CDR1 is SNHLY, CDR2 FYNNEI, per germline. The complete variable domain, with remaining parts taken from reference TRBV2 and TRBJ2-1, reads EPEVTQTPSHQVTQMGQEVILRCVPISNHLYFYWYRQILGQKVEFLVSFYNNEISEKSEIFDDQFSVERPDGSNFTLKIRSTKLEDSAMYFCASKPGVEQFFGPGTRLTVL.